Included here is one T cell receptor beta chain sequence, with context. This sample is part of a study of blood T cell repertoires in COVID-19. Study background: Sites across the United States, Italy and Spain contributed samples from acute and convalescent COVID-19.

In the source study's methods: Reference gene primer amplification gave nucleated cell count estimates. Method: immunoSEQ multiplex PCR; TCRdb's copy keeps in-frame clones and lacks some. The DNA was the basis for D and trimming; V, J and clone size are from that table. The sample holds a few hundred thousand clones, 88% seen once. Sequenced sample: peripheral blood. The TCR was taken from a man in his sixties who had recovered from COVID-19.

The CDR3 sequence: CASSADRAIQDYGYTF. The DNA of the CDR3 is TGTGCCAGCAGTGCGGACAGGGCGATTCAGGACTATGGCTACACCTTC. This sequence joins TRBV2 and TRBJ1-2; 8 nucleotides agree with TRBD1. Germline V CDR1 and CDR2: SNHLY, FYNNEI. V was pared by 4 bases and J by 3 bases, with 10 bases of the junction left unmatched. There are 16 residues in the CDR3.